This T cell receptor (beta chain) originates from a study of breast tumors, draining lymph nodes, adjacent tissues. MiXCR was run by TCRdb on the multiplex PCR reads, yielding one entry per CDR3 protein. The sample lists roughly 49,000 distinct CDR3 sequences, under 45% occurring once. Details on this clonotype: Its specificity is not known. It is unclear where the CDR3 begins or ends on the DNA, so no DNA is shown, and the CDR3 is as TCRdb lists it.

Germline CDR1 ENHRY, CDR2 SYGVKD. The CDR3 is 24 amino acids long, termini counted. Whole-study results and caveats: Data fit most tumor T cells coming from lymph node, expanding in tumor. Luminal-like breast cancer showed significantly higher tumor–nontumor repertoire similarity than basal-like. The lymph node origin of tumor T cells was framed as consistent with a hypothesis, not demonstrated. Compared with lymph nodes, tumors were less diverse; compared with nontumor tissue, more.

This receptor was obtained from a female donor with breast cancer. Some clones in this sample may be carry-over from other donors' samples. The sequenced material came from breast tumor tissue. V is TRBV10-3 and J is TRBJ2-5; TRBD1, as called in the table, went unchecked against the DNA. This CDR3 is CAMSPEDSSIYLCSVDRGLETQYF.